The 9 T cell receptor beta chains reported below all come from one sample, sequenced in a study of Graves' ophthalmopathy and Graves' hyperthyroidism. Investigators amplified TCR beta CDR3 regions from RNA transcripts. An opening RT-PCR round employed HTBI primers and preceded a second-round multiplex PCR. TCRdb called the multiplex PCR reads again in MiXCR, with one record for every CDR3 protein. The table has around 670,000 distinct CDR3 sequences, roughly two fifths seen once. Sequencing was performed on peripheral blood. The receptors were sampled from an adult man with Graves' ophthalmopathy.

This clonotype was recorded at least ten times. V usage is TRBV29-1 and J usage is TRBJ2-7, with 12 bases matching TRBD2. The V gene's germline CDR1 is SQVTM and CDR2 ANQGSEA. The V segment lost 5 bases and the J segment 5 bases; nucleotides outside the gene matches: 7. The CDR3 is made up of 14 amino acids. The CDR3 loop reads CSVSRTSGTDEQYF. CDR3 nucleotide sequence: TGCAGCGTTTCCAGGACTAGCGGGACGGACGAGCAGTACTTC.

There are many counts of this clonotype. The chain is built from TRBV20-1 and TRBJ2-6; D not certain. Trimming took off 0 bases at V and 0 bases at J, with 3 bases between the two ends. The CDR3 sequence is 14 residues long. Germline V gene data show CDR1 as DFQATT and CDR2 as SNEGSKA (reference sequence). CDR3: CSARDYSGANVLTF. The CDR3 nucleotides read TGCAGTGCTAGAGATTACTCTGGGGCCAACGTCCTGACTTTC.

The rearrangement uses TRBV7-2 and TRBJ2-2, with D possibly being TRBD1 or TRBD2 (5 bases each). Germline values: CDR1 SGHTA, CDR2 FQGNSA. This CDR3 is 14 amino acids long. The CDR3 sequence is CASGPGYNTGELFF. As DNA, the CDR3 is TGTGCGTCGGGACCGGGGTATAACACCGGGGAGCTGTTTTTT.

Notes on this clonotype: The junction departs from germline at one end; a sequencing error may be responsible. The chain links TRBV14 to TRBJ1-6; a weak D match, TRBD1 (6 bases). CDR3 size: 15 residues. CDR1 is SGHDN and CDR2 is FVKESK in the germline V gene. CDR3 bases: TGTGCCAACAGCCAGGTAGGGACACCCGGCGGACCCCTCCACTTT. It codes for CANSQVGTPGGPLHF.

V usage is TRBV10-3 and J usage is TRBJ1-2; D uncertain. This CDR3 is 13 amino acids long. Germline V gives CDR1 ENHRY, CDR2 SYGVKD. Trimming removed 5 bases at V and 5 bases at J, with 12 bases between. The CDR3 sequence: CAISYVPSYGYTF. The CDR3 DNA reads as TGTGCCATCAGTTATGTACCGTCGTATGGCTACACCTTC.

The chain is built from TRBV10-3 and TRBJ2-5; D possibly uses TRBD1 or TRBD2 (5 bases each). The CDR3 extends over 15 amino acids. Per germline, CDR1 ENHRY and CDR2 SYGVKD. The ends were cut back, 10 bases at V and 5 bases at J, with 23 bases in the middle. The CDR3 region is CASSLGTTDGETQYF. The CDR3 nucleotides are TGTGCCAGCTCCCTAGGGACCACGGACGGGGAGACCCAGTACTTC.

This clonotype occurred many times. This chain connects TRBV7-9 to TRBJ2-1, with TRBD1 matching 7 bases. CDR3 length: 12 amino acids. The V and J ends lost 0 bases and 14 bases, in that order; junction bases with no gene match: 4. CDR1 is SEHNR, CDR2 FQNEAQ, per germline (reference sequence). In DNA, the CDR3 is TGTGCCAGCAGCTTAGCAAGACAGGGTGAGTTCTTC. It is translated as CASSLARQGEFF.

The sample holds many counts of this clonotype. The chain uses TRBV7-9 and TRBJ1-1; D is ambiguous. The CDR3 covers 13 residues. Germline V lookup: CDR1 SEHNR, CDR2 FQNEAQ (reference sequence). The V end lost 6 bases, the J end lost 7 bases, and 15 bases lay between the germline ends. The CDR3 sequence is CASSSGRKGEAFF. The CDR3 region has the DNA TGTGCCAGCAGTTCAGGCCGCAAAGGTGAAGCTTTCTTT.

This sequence joins TRBV2 and TRBJ2-5; 9 positions match TRBD1. The CDR3 runs 16 residues. Trimming cost V 3 bases and J 4 bases; bases outside gene matches: 9. Germline values: CDR1 SNHLY, CDR2 FYNNEI. CDR3 region: CASSEGQGGFRETQYF. CDR3 DNA sequence: TGTGCCAGCAGTGAGGGACAGGGTGGTTTCCGAGAGACCCAGTACTTC.